The 28 T cell receptor beta chains below come from one sample, sequenced in a study of blood T cell repertoires in COVID-19. Assay: immunoSEQ multiplex PCR; the TCRdb copy retains only in-frame clones and omits some. The sample shows 300,000 to 450,000 clones, around 90% of them seen only once. The sequenced sample was peripheral blood. The receptors come from a woman in her thirties with COVID-19, enrolled during active disease.

The chain has TRBV10-3 and TRBJ2-1; TRBD2 matches 11 bases. The V segment lost 6 bases and the J segment 5 bases; nucleotides outside the gene matches: 6. CDR1 is ENHRY and CDR2 is SYGVKD in the germline V gene. The CDR3 has 15 amino acids. The CDR3 sequence is CAIRKTSGRDNEQFF. Written as DNA, the CDR3 is TGTGCCATCAGAAAAACTAGCGGGAGAGACAATGAGCAGTTCTTC.

The CDR3 reads CASIRGSTEAFF. CDR3 in DNA: TGTGCCAGCATCCGGGGAAGCACTGAAGCTTTCTTT. This sequence joins TRBV6-5 and TRBJ1-1; the D is unclear. The CDR3 length is 12 residues. Germline CDR1 is MNHEY and CDR2 is SVGAGI. V was shortened by 7 bases and J by 4 bases, with 10 bases between the two germline ends.

The chain carries TRBV30 and TRBJ2-2; 7 bases line up with TRBD1. The CDR3 extends over 14 amino acids. Germline V gives CDR1 GTSNPN, CDR2 SVGIG (reference sequence). V was clipped by 3 bases and J by 6 bases; unmatched bases: 7. The CDR3 loop is CAWRTDRTAGELFF. CDR3 bases: TGTGCCTGGAGAACGGACAGGACGGCCGGGGAGCTGTTTTTT. Full variable domain (missing parts from reference TRBV30 and TRBJ2-2): SQTIHQWPATLVQPVGSPLSLECTVEGTSNPNLYWYRQAAGRGLQLLFYSVGIGQISSEVPQNLSASRPQDRQFILSSKKLLLSDSGFYLCAWRTDRTAGELFFGEGSRLTVL.

This clone occurred a few times. This chain connects TRBV27 to TRBJ2-7; perhaps TRBD1 as D (5 bases). V was clipped by 3 bases and J by 3 bases, with 12 bases between them. The CDR3 sequence is 14 residues long. The germline V gene has CDR1 MNHEY and CDR2 SMNVEV (reference sequence). In nucleotides, the CDR3 is TGTGCCAGCAGTTTTTTGGGGCAAGTCTACGAGCAGTACTTC. It codes for CASSFLGQVYEQYF.

This chain joins TRBV25-1 and TRBJ2-7, with a tentative D call TRBD2 (6 bases). Trimming stripped 2 bases from V and 8 bases from J, with 16 bases between. The CDR3 runs 14 residues. CDR1 and CDR2 (germline): MGHDK, SYGVNS. CDR3 DNA sequence: TGTGCCAGCAGTGAACCGGGACGGGAGCTTAAGCAGTACTTC. Translation gives CASSEPGRELKQYF.

This clone was seen a handful of times. This sequence joins TRBV4-2 and TRBJ2-5; TRBD2 might be the D (6 bases). Germline V CDR1 and CDR2: LGHNA, YNFKEQ. Deletions cut 4 bases from V and 5 bases from J, with 14 bases between. The CDR3 has 14 amino acids. The CDR3 spells CASSPSLARETQYF. In DNA form, the CDR3 reads TGTGCCAGCAGCCCCTCCCTAGCGAGGGAGACCCAGTACTTC.

This chain joins TRBV7-9 and TRBJ2-2; a possible D gene is TRBD2 (6 bases). The CDR3 is made up of 16 amino acids. From germline, CDR1 is SEHNR and CDR2 FQNEAQ (reference sequence). Deletions cut 5 bases from V and 4 bases from J, with 17 bases between. The CDR3 nucleotides are TGTGCCAGCAGCCCCCTAACGGGAGAAGGCACCGGGGAGCTGTTTTTT. Translation gives CASSPLTGEGTGELFF.

The genes are TRBV7-9 and TRBJ2-7; D not certain. Germline V lookup: CDR1 SEHNR, CDR2 FQNEAQ (reference sequence). The CDR3 is 11 amino acids. The germline V and J ends were trimmed by 8 bases and 2 bases, with 7 bases remaining between them. CDR3 sequence (DNA): TGTGCCAGCTCGTCAGCCTACGAGCAGTACGTC. It codes for CASSSAYEQYV.

This chain joins TRBV9 and TRBJ2-1, with D hard to call. Germline CDR1 and CDR2: SGDLS and YYNGEE. The CDR3 spans 12 residues. V shed 7 bases and J shed 6 bases, with 11 bases lying between them. CDR3 sequence (DNA): TGTGCCAGCTCCCTCCCGGGCAATGAGCAGTTCTTC. Translating gives CASSLPGNEQFF.

The genes are TRBV7-9 and TRBJ2-1, with 7 bases identical to TRBD2. CDR1 is SEHNR and CDR2 is FQNEAQ in the germline V gene (reference sequence). Losses at the gene ends were 4 bases for V and 6 bases for J; bases not matched to a gene: 6. The CDR3 sequence is 14 residues long. The CDR3 sequence: CASSSSGTTNEQFF. In nucleotides, the CDR3 is TGTGCCAGCAGCTCCTCCGGGACTACCAATGAGCAGTTCTTC.

This chain uses TRBV2 with TRBJ1-2, with 8 bases that match TRBD1. After removal of 4 bases from V and 6 bases from J, the junction contained 7 bases not matched to a gene. CDR1 is SNHLY and CDR2 is FYNNEI in the germline V gene. CDR3 length equals 14 residues. CDR3 sequence reads: CASSGTGGRDGYTF. DNA for the CDR3: TGTGCCAGCAGTGGAACAGGGGGAAGGGATGGCTACACCTTC.

V gene TRBV3-1 (or the pseudogene TRBV3-2) combines with J gene TRBJ1-2; D gene unclear. V was pared by 0 bases and J by 12 bases, with 11 bases between. Germline V gene lookup returns CDR1 LGHDT and CDR2 YNNKEL (reference sequence). The CDR3 sequence is 12 residues long. CDR3 residues: CASSQDVSGHTF. CDR3 nucleotide sequence: TGTGCCAGCAGCCAAGATGTCTCAGGTCACACCTTC.

The V and J genes are TRBV6-5 and TRBJ1-2, with TRBD1 as a possible D gene (5 bases). The germline V gene encodes CDR1 MNHEY and CDR2 SVGAGI. The CDR3 contains 14 residues. The V end was cut by 7 bases, the J end by 3 bases, with 15 bases between. CDR3 in DNA: TGTGCCAGCATGTCCCCCGGGGGGGACTATGGCTACACCTTC. This encodes CASMSPGGDYGYTF.

The CDR3, as DNA: TGCGCCAGCAGCTTCACGGGGAATCAGCCCCAGCATTTT. Translated, it gives CASSFTGNQPQHF. The chain joins TRBV5-1 to TRBJ1-5; D not resolved. V gave up 2 bases and J gave up 4 bases, with 7 bases separating them. The CDR3 totals 13 residues. Germline V gene lookup returns CDR1 SGHRS and CDR2 YFSETQ.

The J gene is TRBJ1-1, the V gene TRBV19; D might be TRBD1 (5 bases). The CDR3 spans 14 residues. V was pared by 7 bases and J by 6 bases, with 18 bases between. The germline V gene encodes CDR1 LNHDA and CDR2 SQIVND (reference sequence). The CDR3 DNA follows: TGTGCCAGTAAGGGTGGCGGGGGGGAAGCTGAAGCTTTCTTT. Residues: CASKGGGGEAEAFF.

The chain is built from TRBV9 and TRBJ2-5; 8 bases align to TRBD2. This CDR3 region has 15 residues. Per the germline V gene, CDR1 is SGDLS and CDR2 is YYNGEE. V lost 0 bases and J lost 5; bases outside the gene matches: 6. The CDR3 loop is CASSVEMGLGETQYF. The CDR3 DNA reads TGTGCCAGCAGCGTAGAAATGGGACTAGGGGAGACCCAGTACTTC.

This clone was detected only once. The chain uses TRBV18 and TRBJ2-3, with D tentatively TRBD1 (6 bases). CDR1 is KGHSH, CDR2 LQKENI, per germline. The CDR3 sequence is 15 residues long. V lost 8 bases and J lost 2, with 17 bases in between. The chain's CDR3 is CASTSLTGLTDTQYF. CDR3 in DNA: TGTGCCAGCACTTCCCTCACAGGGCTCACAGATACGCAGTATTTT. Combining the CDR3 with reference TRBV18 and TRBJ2-3 gives the whole variable domain NAGVMQNPRHLVRRRGQEARLRCSPMKGHSHVYWYRQLPEEGLKFMVYLQKENIIDESGMPKERFSAEFPKEGPSILRIQQVVRGDSAAYFCASTSLTGLTDTQYFGPGTRLTVL.

The chain is built from TRBV5-1 and TRBJ2-3; no clear D. V lost 4 bases and J 0 bases, leaving 9 bases between the germline ends. The V gene's germline CDR1 is SGHRS and CDR2 YFSETQ. This CDR3 is 14 amino acids long. CDR3 in DNA: TGCGCCAGCAGCGCGCCCGAAAGCACAGATACGCAGTATTTT. Translation gives CASSAPESTDTQYF.

The gene calls are TRBV28 and TRBJ1-5, with a possible D match to TRBD1 (6 bases). Germline V gene sequence: CDR1 MDHEN, CDR2 SYDVKM. The CDR3 is 16 amino acids. Deletions cut 0 bases from V and 8 bases from J, with 17 bases between. DNA for the CDR3: TGTGCCAGCAGTTTATGGAGCAGGGGCCCGGAGGAGCCCCAGCATTTT. Its translation is CASSLWSRGPEEPQHF.

CDR3 nucleotide sequence: TGTGCCAGCAGTCGGACAGGGAGACTCCTATCCTACGAGCAGTACGTC. Amino acids: CASSRTGRLLSYEQYV. The chain links TRBV6-2 or TRBV6-3 to TRBJ2-7; the match to TRBD1 covers 8 bases. The CDR3 covers 16 residues. The junction had 10 bases not matched to a gene; V was cut back by 5 bases and J by 1 base. The germline gives CDR1 MNHEY, CDR2 SVGEGT.

The CDR3 DNA is TGCGCCAGCAGCCAAGAAAGGGGCTTCGATAGCAATCAGCCCCAGCATTTT. Protein sequence: CASSQERGFDSNQPQHF. The chain carries TRBV4-3 and TRBJ1-5, with D perhaps TRBD1 (5 bases). The CDR3 runs 17 residues. Trimming cost V 0 bases and J 0 bases, with 12 bases left between them. Germline V gene data show CDR1 as LGHNA and CDR2 as YSLEER.

The chain links TRBV10-1 to TRBJ2-3; D might be TRBD2 (5 bases). The CDR3 consists of 13 residues. Germline V gene data show CDR1 as WNHNN and CDR2 as SYGVQD (reference sequence). V was shortened by 4 bases and J by 2 bases, with 7 bases between the two germline ends. This CDR3 reads CASSGGYTDTQYF. The CDR3 DNA sequence: TGCGCCAGCAGTGGCGGGTACACAGATACGCAGTATTTT.

This rearrangement joins TRBV6-4 to TRBJ2-1; 12 bases line up with TRBD1. CDR3 length: 15 residues. V was clipped by 4 bases and J by 10 bases; unmatched bases: 8. Looked up from germline, CDR1 is MRHNA and CDR2 is SNTAGT. CDR3 DNA sequence: TGTGCCAGCAGTGTCACGGGACAGGGGGCAGAGGAGCAGTTCTTC. Its protein is CASSVTGQGAEEQFF.

The chain has TRBV7-9 and TRBJ2-5, with 13 bases aligning to TRBD2. The V gene end was trimmed by 5 bases and the J gene end by 5 bases; junction bases not matched to a gene: 11. This CDR3 is built from 17 residues. CDR1 and CDR2 (germline): SEHNR, FQNEAQ (reference sequence). The CDR3 is CASSPAPGLAGAETQYF. The CDR3, as DNA: TGTGCCAGCAGCCCCGCTCCCGGACTAGCGGGAGCGGAGACCCAGTACTTC.

This clone appeared a single time. The chain couples TRBV5-6 to TRBJ1-2; possibly TRBD1 for D (5 bases). Between the trimmed V and J ends, which lost 3 bases and 0 bases, there was a span of 15 bases. Germline-derived CDR1 and CDR2 are SGHDT and YYEEEE. The CDR3 covers 16 residues. The CDR3 region has the DNA TGTGCCAGCAGCTGGGGGGGTTGGAAGGCTAACTATGGCTACACCTTC. It encodes CASSWGGWKANYGYTF.

The gene calls are TRBV28 and TRBJ1-6; unclear D gene. Germline V gene sequence: CDR1 MDHEN, CDR2 SYDVKM. The CDR3 has 14 residues. Trimming shortened V by 7 bases and J by 4 bases, and 11 bases separated the two germline ends. CDR3 in amino acids: CASMNGDYNSPLHF. CDR3 coding DNA: TGTGCCAGCATGAACGGGGATTATAATTCACCCCTCCACTTT.

In this sample, this clone turned up a few times. A read error may account for a junction end that differs from germline. V gene TRBV24-1 combines with J gene TRBJ1-2; D gene unclear. This CDR3 is 16 amino acids long. Germline values: CDR1 KGHDR, CDR2 SFDVKD. The CDR3 reads CAISTWGVRANYGYTF. CDR3 in DNA: TGTGCCATCAGTACGTGGGGTGTGAGGGCTAACTATGGCTACACCTTC.

The V call is TRBV6-2 or TRBV6-3, the J call TRBJ2-4, with 10 bases fitting TRBD2. Trimming took 1 base from V and 0 from J; bases not matched to a gene: 12. Looked up from germline, CDR1 is MNHEY and CDR2 is SVGEGT. The CDR3 length is 20 residues. CDR3 protein: CASSYYSPAGGKGAKNIQYF. The CDR3 nucleotides read TGTGCCAGCAGTTACTATAGTCCAGCGGGGGGGAAGGGAGCCAAAAACATTCAGTACTTC.